The 6 T cell receptor beta chains presented below share a single source sample, sequenced in a study of T cells in Graves' hyperthyroidism and ophthalmopathy. Researchers amplified the TCR beta CDR3 regions from RNA transcripts. TCR CDR3 regions were first amplified by RT-PCR with HTBI primers. TCRdb ran MiXCR on the multiplex PCR reads and lists one entry per CDR3 protein. The repertoire holds over 700,000 distinct CDR3 sequences, 38% seen once, with approximately 8.7% in the top ten. Specimen: blood. The origin of the receptors is a young man with Graves' hyperthyroidism.

This rearrangement joins TRBV5-1 to TRBJ1-6; D is unclear. V was trimmed by 0 bases and J by 0 bases, leaving 13 bases between them. CDR3 size: 18 residues. Germline lookup yields CDR1 SGHRS and CDR2 YFSETQ. The CDR3 spells CASSLGAVTSSYNSPLHF. CDR3 nucleotide sequence: TGCGCCAGCAGCTTGGGGGCAGTGACGAGCTCCTATAATTCACCCCTCCACTTT.

This clonotype was seen a few times. V is TRBV5-4 and J is TRBJ2-7, with no clear D. The germline CDR1 and CDR2 sequences are SGHNT and YYREEE (reference sequence). CDR3 length: 13 residues. V was shortened by 2 bases and J by 5 bases, with 11 bases between the two germline ends. CDR3: CASSFGVPDEQYF. The CDR3 region has the DNA TGTGCCAGCAGCTTTGGGGTCCCTGACGAGCAGTACTTC.

With respect to this clonotype: At one end, the junction sequence differs from germline, possibly due to a read error. V is TRBV7-2 and J is TRBJ1-1; D is perhaps TRBD1 (5 bases). Germline V gives CDR1 SGHTA, CDR2 FQGNSA. The CDR3 spans 15 residues. CDR3 sequence reads: CTSSLGRGWNAEAFF. Written as DNA, the CDR3 is TGTACCAGCAGCTTAGGAAGGGGATGGAACGCTGAAGCTTTCTTT.

There are a few counts of this clonotype. This sequence joins TRBV20-1 and TRBJ1-4; TRBD1 matches at 9 bases. Trimming removed 1 base from V and 7 bases from J; junction bases left unmatched: 10. CDR3 length: 16 amino acids. The germline V gene encodes CDR1 DFQATT and CDR2 SNEGSKA (reference sequence). The CDR3 loop is CSARGDLGQGFEKLFF. The CDR3, as DNA: TGCAGTGCTAGAGGGGATCTGGGACAGGGATTTGAAAAACTGTTTTTT.

A word on this clonotype: A much larger clone lies a single base off, so this may be a read error. The missing conserved phenylalanine or tryptophan at the end of this CDR3 makes a read error likely. The V gene is TRBV2, the J gene TRBJ1-6; D possibly corresponds to TRBD1 (5 bases). Germline V gene sequence: CDR1 SNHLY, CDR2 FYNNEI. The CDR3 consists of 15 residues. V was shortened by 10 bases and J by 0 bases, with 13 bases between the two germline ends. The CDR3 DNA follows: TGTGCCACCCGGCAGGGTTCCTCCTATAATTCACCCCTCCACCTT. It is translated as CATRQGSSYNSPLHL.

This chain connects TRBV15 to TRBJ2-2; TRBD2 aligns across 8 bases. The CDR3 is made up of 15 amino acids. V trimming: 5 bases; J trimming: 2 bases; junction bases outside the gene matches: 4. Germline CDR1 LNHNV, CDR2 YYDKDF (reference sequence). CDR3 sequence: CATSVGTSNTGELFF. In nucleotides, the CDR3 is TGTGCCACCAGCGTAGGGACTAGTAACACCGGGGAGCTGTTTTTT.